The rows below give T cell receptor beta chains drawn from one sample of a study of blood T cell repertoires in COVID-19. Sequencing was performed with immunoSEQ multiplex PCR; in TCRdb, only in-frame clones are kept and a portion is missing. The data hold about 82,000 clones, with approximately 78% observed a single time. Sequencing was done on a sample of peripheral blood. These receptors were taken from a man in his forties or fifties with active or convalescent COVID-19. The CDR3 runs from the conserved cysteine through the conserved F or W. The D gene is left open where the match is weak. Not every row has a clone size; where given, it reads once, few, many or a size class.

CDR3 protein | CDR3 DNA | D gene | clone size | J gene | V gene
CASSKGQGAANTGELFF | TGTGCCAGCAGCAAGGGGCAGGGGGCAGCGAACACCGGGGAGCTGTTTTTT | TRBD1 | - | TRBJ2-2 | TRBV11-3
CATSDSQAGGYNEQFF | TGTGCCACCAGTGACTCCCAAGCGGGGGGCTACAATGAGCAGTTCTTC | TRBD2 | - | TRBJ2-1 | TRBV24-1
CASSTGTGNAYGYTF | TGCGCCAGCAGCACGGGGACAGGGAATGCCTATGGCTACACCTTC | TRBD1 | - | TRBJ1-2 | TRBV5-1
CASPPGIGGFQETQYF | TGTGCCAGCCCGCCCGGGATAGGGGGTTTCCAAGAGACCCAGTACTTC | - | few | TRBJ2-5 | TRBV5-8
CASRSSGGVGGNQPQHF | TGTGCCAGTAGAAGTTCAGGAGGGGTTGGTGGCAATCAGCCCCAGCATTTT | - | - | TRBJ1-5 | TRBV19
CASINRVGEQFF | TGTGCCAGCATTAACAGGGTGGGGGAGCAGTTCTTC | - | - | TRBJ2-1 | TRBV25-1
CASSYQTGAAEETQYF | TGTGCCAGCAGCTACCAAACAGGGGCGGCAGAGGAGACCCAGTACTTC | TRBD1 | few | TRBJ2-5 | TRBV7-2
CASTIAFGETIF | TGTGCCAGCACCATAGCCTTTGGTGAAACGATCTTC | - | few | TRBJ2-1 | TRBV12-3/TRBV12-4
CASSDPEKLFF | TGTGCCAGCAGTGATCCGGAAAAACTGTTTTTT | - | once | TRBJ1-4 | TRBV25-1
CAWSVGGETQYF | TGTGCCTGGAGTGTAGGGGGAGAGACCCAGTACTTC | - | - | TRBJ2-5 | TRBV30
CAWSYGQGGGETQYF | TGTGCCTGGAGCTACGGACAGGGAGGTGGAGAGACCCAGTACTTC | TRBD1 | few | TRBJ2-5 | TRBV30
CATQTGDATNEKLFF | TGTGCCACTCAGACGGGGGACGCAACTAATGAAAAACTGTTTTTT | - | - | TRBJ1-4 | TRBV19
CASSPSGGAGNEQFF | TGTGCCAGCAGCCCTAGCGGGGGGGCCGGGAATGAGCAGTTCTTC | TRBD2 | - | TRBJ2-1 | TRBV7-2
CASSQDSPYRESTEAFF | TGCGCCAGCAGCCAAGATTCCCCTTACAGGGAGTCAACTGAAGCTTTCTTT | - | - | TRBJ1-1 | TRBV4-3
CASSYIWDRGFDTQYF | TGTGCCAGCAGTTACATCTGGGACAGGGGTTTTGATACGCAGTATTTT | TRBD1 | - | TRBJ2-3 | TRBV6-5
CASSTGNSPLHF | TGTGCCAGCAGCACAGGGAACTCACCCCTCCACTTT | - | - | TRBJ1-6 | TRBV3-1/TRBV3-2
CASSPGQGARANEKLFF | TGTGCCAGCAGCCCGGGACAGGGGGCGCGGGCTAATGAAAAACTGTTTTTT | TRBD1 | - | TRBJ1-4 | TRBV7-6
CSVEGLAGEETQYF | TGCAGCGTTGAAGGTCTAGCGGGGGAAGAGACCCAGTACTTC | TRBD2 | - | TRBJ2-5 | TRBV29-1
CASSEGQGGGQETQYF | TGTGCCAGCAGCGAAGGACAGGGAGGTGGGCAAGAGACCCAGTACTTC | TRBD1 | - | TRBJ2-5 | TRBV13
CASSPLTGQETQYF | TGTGCCAGCAGTCCACTGACAGGGCAAGAGACCCAGTACTTC | TRBD1 | - | TRBJ2-5 | TRBV28
CASSLEDSWFTGELFF | TGTGCCAGCAGCTTAGAGGACTCTTGGTTCACCGGGGAGCTGTTTTTT | - | - | TRBJ2-2 | TRBV7-8
CATIPPGAGGHEQFF | TGTGCCACCATTCCCCCAGGAGCGGGGGGCCATGAGCAGTTCTTC | TRBD2 | - | TRBJ2-1 | TRBV19
CSGSSTMNTEAFF | TGCAGCGGAAGTTCAACTATGAACACTGAAGCTTTCTTT | - | - | TRBJ1-1 | TRBV29-1
CASSLPTGTQYF | TGTGCCAGCAGCTTGCCCACCGGGACCCAGTACTTC | - | - | TRBJ2-5 | TRBV5-8
CSVLGLAITDTQYF | TGCAGCGTTCTAGGACTAGCAATAACAGATACGCAGTATTTT | TRBD2 | - | TRBJ2-3 | TRBV29-1
CASSRQEGLVSF | TGTGCCAGCAGCCGCCAAGAGGGATTAGTGAGCTTC | - | - | TRBJ1-2 | TRBV3-1/TRBV3-2
CSVLPGAQPQHF | TGCAGCGTTCTACCTGGAGCTCAGCCCCAGCATTTT | - | - | TRBJ1-5 | TRBV29-1
CASSLGVSYNEQFF | TGCGCCAGCAGCTTGGGCGTATCCTACAATGAGCAGTTCTTC | - | once | TRBJ2-1 | TRBV5-1
CASSYTGEETQYF | TGTGCCAGCAGCTACACAGGGGAGGAGACCCAGTACTTC | TRBD1 | - | TRBJ2-5 | TRBV7-8
CASSPPGQGEAFF | TGTGCCAGCTCACCACCGGGACAGGGTGAAGCTTTCTTT | TRBD1 | - | TRBJ1-1 | TRBV18
CASSPTGQAYSGNTIYF | TGTGCCAGCAGCCCGACGGGACAGGCATACTCTGGAAACACCATATATTTT | TRBD1 | - | TRBJ1-3 | TRBV9
CASSPGGAGNTIYF | TGTGCCAGCAGCCCCGGGGGGGCAGGAAACACCATATATTTT | - | - | TRBJ1-3 | TRBV3-1/TRBV3-2
CASRTGDTQPQHF | TGTGCCAGCAGGACAGGGGATACCCAGCCCCAGCATTTT | TRBD1 | - | TRBJ1-5 | TRBV6-5
CASSMRQGFTDTQYF | TGTGCCAGTAGTATGAGACAGGGCTTCACAGATACGCAGTATTTT | TRBD1 | - | TRBJ2-3 | TRBV19
CASSLGQGNTIYF | TGTGCCAGCAGCTTGGGACAGGGAAACACCATATATTTT | TRBD1 | - | TRBJ1-3 | TRBV7-9
CSGRGGGTDTQYF | TGCAGCGGGAGGGGGGGCGGCACAGATACGCAGTATTTT | - | - | TRBJ2-3 | TRBV29-1
CASSREYGYTF | TGTGCCAGCAGCCGGGAATATGGCTACACCTTC | - | - | TRBJ1-2 | TRBV12-3/TRBV12-4
CASSLRAGGYNEQFF | TGTGCCAGCAGCTTAAGGGCGGGGGGGTACAATGAGCAGTTCTTC | TRBD2 | - | TRBJ2-1 | TRBV11-3
CASSTGLEGGKLFF | TGTGCCAGCAGTACCGGCCTGGAGGGAGGAAAACTGTTTTTT | - | - | TRBJ1-4 | TRBV6-5
CASSLNRVQPQHF | TGTGCCAGCAGTTTAAACAGGGTACAGCCCCAGCATTTT | - | once | TRBJ1-5 | TRBV27
CASSSRTVATNEKLFF | TGCGCCAGCAGCTCTCGGACAGTTGCAACTAATGAAAAACTGTTTTTT | - | few | TRBJ1-4 | TRBV5-1
CASSLAGGVNEQYF | TGTGCCAGCAGCTTAGCAGGGGGCGTGAACGAGCAGTACTTC | TRBD1 | - | TRBJ2-7 | TRBV7-2
CASSLAAGTEAFF | TGTGCCAGCAGCTTGGCCGCAGGGACTGAAGCTTTCTTT | - | - | TRBJ1-1 | TRBV5-5
CASSQGRGTEAFF | TGCGCCAGCAGCCAAGGCAGGGGGACTGAAGCTTTCTTT | TRBD1 | once | TRBJ1-1 | TRBV4-3
CASSQGTGVSEPQHF | TGCGCCAGCAGCCAAGGGACAGGGGTCTCTGAGCCCCAGCATTTT | TRBD1 | - | TRBJ1-5 | TRBV4-3
CAARQGTSTDTQYF | TGTGCCGCTAGACAGGGGACTAGCACAGATACGCAGTATTTT | TRBD1 | once | TRBJ2-3 | TRBV10-3
CASMRGTLNTEAFF | TGTGCCAGTATGCGTGGGACACTGAACACTGAAGCTTTCTTT | - | - | TRBJ1-1 | TRBV19
CASKRWQGAYEQYF | TGTGCCAGCAAAAGGTGGCAGGGGGCTTACGAGCAGTACTTC | TRBD1 | - | TRBJ2-7 | TRBV2
CASSPLRTASNQPQHF | TGTGCCAGCAGTCCGCTCAGGACAGCTAGCAATCAGCCCCAGCATTTT | - | - | TRBJ1-5 | TRBV6-2/TRBV6-3
CASSPGTNTEAFF | TGTGCCAGCTCACCGGGCACGAACACTGAAGCTTTCTTT | - | - | TRBJ1-1 | TRBV18
CAWSYRDKTDTQYF | TGTGCCTGGAGTTACCGGGACAAGACAGATACGCAGTATTTT | - | - | TRBJ2-3 | TRBV30
CASSYSGQGAHEQFF | TGTGCCAGCAGTTACTCCGGACAGGGGGCTCATGAGCAGTTCTTC | TRBD1 | - | TRBJ2-1 | TRBV6-5
CASSYSGRGIGELFF | TGTGCCAGCAGTTACTCTGGCAGGGGGATCGGGGAGCTGTTTTTT | TRBD1 | once | TRBJ2-2 | TRBV6-5